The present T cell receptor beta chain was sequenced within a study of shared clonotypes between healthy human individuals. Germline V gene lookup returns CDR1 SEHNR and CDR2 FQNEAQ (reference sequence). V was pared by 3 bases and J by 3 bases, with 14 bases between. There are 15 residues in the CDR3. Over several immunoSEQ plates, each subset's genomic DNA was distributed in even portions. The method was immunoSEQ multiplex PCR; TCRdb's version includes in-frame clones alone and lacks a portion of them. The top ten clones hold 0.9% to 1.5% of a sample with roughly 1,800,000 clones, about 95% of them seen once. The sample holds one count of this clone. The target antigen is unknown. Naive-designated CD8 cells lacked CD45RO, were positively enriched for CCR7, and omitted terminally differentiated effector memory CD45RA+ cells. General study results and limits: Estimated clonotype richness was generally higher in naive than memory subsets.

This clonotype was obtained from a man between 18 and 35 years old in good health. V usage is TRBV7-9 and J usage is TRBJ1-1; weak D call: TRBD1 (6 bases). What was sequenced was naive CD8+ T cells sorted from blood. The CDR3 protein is CASSFGPSGDTEAFF. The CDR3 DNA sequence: TGTGCCAGCAGCTTTGGCCCTTCAGGGGACACTGAAGCTTTCTTT.